What follows is one T cell receptor beta chain and its context. This record comes from a study of blood T cell repertoires in COVID-19. Original analysis: The authors estimated nucleated cell counts from reference gene primer amplification. Generated by immunoSEQ multiplex PCR, the TCRdb table keeps only in-frame clones and is missing some. The V and J calls and clone size are taken from that table; D and trimming were inferred from the DNA. The sample lists around 360,000 clones; more than 85% were seen once. The CDR3 extends over 13 amino acids. Germline CDR1 SEHNR, CDR2 FQNEAQ (reference sequence). Trimming cost V 6 bases and J 7 bases; bases outside gene matches: 5.

This receptor was taken from a woman in her twenties or thirties who had recovered from COVID-19. Sample: PBMCs or T cells enriched from blood (not recorded which). V is TRBV7-9 and J is TRBJ1-4; TRBD1 agrees at 7 bases. The CDR3 coding sequence is TGTGCCAGCAGAGGGGGCGAATCTGAAAAACTGTTTTTT. Translation: CASRGGESEKLFF.